The text below deals with one TCR beta chain. This record belongs to a study of cytomegalovirus exposure and HLA in healthy donors. Germline CDR1 reads SGHTA; CDR2 reads FQGTGA. This CDR3 is built from 12 residues. V was pared by 4 bases and J by 5 bases, with 7 bases between. Researchers ran the PCR with 60 Vbeta and 13 Jbeta primers. The assay was immunoSEQ multiplex PCR, and TCRdb's table has in-frame clones only and misses some. Among some 200,000 clones listed, over 70% were seen once. This sequence originates from a boy between 2 and 10 years old in good health and CMV-seronegative. Material: PBMCs. The J gene is TRBJ2-3, the V gene TRBV7-3; possible D gene TRBD1, 5 bases. This chain's CDR3 is CASSSQGDTQYF. CDR3 nucleotide sequence: TGTGCCAGCAGCTCGCAGGGAGATACGCAGTATTTT. The variable domain in full, with the rest retrieved from reference TRBV7-3 and TRBJ2-3, is GAGVSQTPSNKVTEKGKYVELRCDPISGHTALYWYRQSLGQGPEFLIYFQGTGAADDSGLPNDRFFAVRPEGSVSTLKIQRTERGDSAVYLCASSSQGDTQYFGPGTRLTVL.